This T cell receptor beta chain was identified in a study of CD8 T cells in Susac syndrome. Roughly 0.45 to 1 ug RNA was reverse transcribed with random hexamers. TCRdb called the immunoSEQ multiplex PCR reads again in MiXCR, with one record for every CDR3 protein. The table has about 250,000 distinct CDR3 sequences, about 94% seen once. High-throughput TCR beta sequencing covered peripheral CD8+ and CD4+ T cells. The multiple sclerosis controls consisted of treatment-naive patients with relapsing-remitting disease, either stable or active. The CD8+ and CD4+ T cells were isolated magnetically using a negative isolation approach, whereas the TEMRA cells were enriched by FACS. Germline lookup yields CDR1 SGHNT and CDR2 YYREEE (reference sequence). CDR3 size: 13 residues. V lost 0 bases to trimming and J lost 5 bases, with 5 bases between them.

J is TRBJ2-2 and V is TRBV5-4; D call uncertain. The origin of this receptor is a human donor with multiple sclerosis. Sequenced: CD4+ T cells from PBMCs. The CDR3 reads CASSLEATGELFF. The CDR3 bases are TGTGCCAGCAGCTTGGAAGCAACCGGGGAGCTGTTTTTT.